This TCR beta chain emerged from a study of control samples from healthy donors and cancer patients. This CDR3 is built from 16 residues. Germline V CDR1 and CDR2: KGHDR, SFDVKD. The junction had 10 bases not matched to a gene; V was cut back by 7 bases and J by 3 bases. Generated by immunoSEQ multiplex PCR, the TCRdb table keeps only in-frame clones and is missing some. The sample consists of roughly 88,000 clones, 90% to 95% of them appearing once. Sequencing input: blood. This sequence originates from a man aged 50-59 years in good health. This chain uses TRBV24-1 with TRBJ1-4, with 7 bases identical to TRBD1. CDR3 sequence (DNA): TGTGCCACCAGCGGCCCCACAGGGGCGCCTAATGAAAAACTGTTTTTT. It translates to CATSGPTGAPNEKLFF.